These 30 T cell receptor beta chains share one sample of origin, sequenced in a study of blood T cell repertoires in COVID-19. Clones were sequenced by immunoSEQ multiplex PCR, and TCRdb holds only the in-frame ones, with some missing. The sample contains tens of thousands of clones, less than 90% of which appear only once. Specimen: peripheral blood. Source of these receptors: a man in his fifties or sixties with acute or convalescent COVID-19.

The J gene is TRBJ2-2, the V gene TRBV13; maybe TRBD1 (6 bases). The CDR3 has 14 residues. Looked up from germline, CDR1 is PRHDT and CDR2 is FYEKMQ (reference sequence). V was clipped by 5 bases and J by 6 bases, with 13 bases between them. CDR3 amino acids: CASSLTGASGELFF. Here the CDR3 DNA reads TGTGCCAGCAGCCTGACAGGAGCCTCCGGGGAGCTGTTTTTT.

This chain connects TRBV3-1 (or the pseudogene TRBV3-2) to TRBJ1-3; D possibly corresponds to TRBD1 (6 bases). Trimming left V 0 bases short and J 3 bases short, with 9 bases between. This CDR3 is built from 15 residues. CDR1 is LGHDT and CDR2 is YNNKEL in the germline V gene (reference sequence). The CDR3 nucleotides are TGTGCCAGCAGCCAAGATGAGGGGGTTGGAAACACCATATATTTT. Amino acids: CASSQDEGVGNTIYF.

This rearrangement joins TRBV6-5 to TRBJ1-6; D not certain. V was clipped by 6 bases and J by 8 bases, with 14 bases between them. The CDR3 runs to 14 residues. Germline CDR1 and CDR2: MNHEY and SVGAGI. CDR3 region: CASSSRGRDSPLHF. The DNA of the CDR3 is TGTGCCAGCAGCTCTCGTGGGAGGGATTCACCCCTCCACTTT.

The rearrangement joins TRBV4-2 to TRBJ2-5; 12 nucleotides agree with TRBD2. CDR1 is LGHNA, CDR2 YNFKEQ, per germline. V gave up 3 bases and J gave up 4 bases; unmatched junction bases: 6. CDR3 length equals 16 residues. The CDR3 nucleotides read TGTGCCAGCAGCCAGTCTAGCGGGAGGGCCCGAGAGACCCAGTACTTC. Translated, it gives CASSQSSGRARETQYF.

This clone was observed a single time. In DNA form, the CDR3 reads TGTGCCAGCAGAGTCGACAGGGGGGATAATTCACCCCTCCACTTT. Translation gives CASRVDRGDNSPLHF. This chain uses TRBV7-2 with TRBJ1-6; TRBD1 agrees at 9 bases. V was pared by 6 bases and J by 5 bases, with 5 bases of the junction left unmatched. CDR3 size: 15 residues. The germline gives CDR1 SGHTA, CDR2 FQGNSA.

The chain has TRBV11-2 and TRBJ2-7; 10 bases map to TRBD1. V trimming: 1 base; J trimming: 11 bases; junction bases outside the gene matches: 8. Looked up from germline, CDR1 is SGHAT and CDR2 is FQNNGV. This CDR3 has 14 amino acids. The CDR3 nucleotides are TGTGCCAGCAGCTTAGTAGGGACAGGGGATCGTAAGTACTTC. This sequence encodes CASSLVGTGDRKYF.

Concerning this clone itself: Its ends do not fully match the called genes, so a read error is possible. The gene calls are TRBV7-9 and TRBJ1-1; 7 nucleotides align to TRBD1. This CDR3 comprises 16 residues. Germline assignment: CDR1 SEHNR and CDR2 FQNEAQ (reference sequence). The DNA of the CDR3 is TGTGCCAGCAGATTAGGAGTGATCAGGGGGTTAACTGAAGCTTTCTTT. Protein sequence: CASRLGVIRGLTEAFF.

This clone was counted between two and nine times. V is TRBV7-2 and J is TRBJ2-1, with 7 bases identical to TRBD2. Losses at the gene ends were 0 bases for V and 0 bases for J; bases not matched to a gene: 2. The CDR3 consists of 16 residues. Germline CDR1 SGHTA, CDR2 FQGNSA. CDR3 coding DNA: TGTGCCAGCAGCTTAGCGGGCGGGGGCTCCTACAATGAGCAGTTCTTC. This gives the protein CASSLAGGGSYNEQFF.

This clone came up a few times. This chain connects TRBV5-5 to TRBJ1-1, with 7 bases aligning to TRBD1. The length of the CDR3 is 14 residues. With 4 bases clipped from V and 5 bases from J, the junction kept 8 bases outside the gene matches. Germline V gene data show CDR1 as SGHKS and CDR2 as YYEKEE (reference sequence). The CDR3 protein is CASSATGVGTEAFF. The DNA of the CDR3 is TGTGCCAGCAGCGCCACAGGGGTCGGTACTGAAGCTTTCTTT. The full variable domain, in which reference TRBV5-5 and TRBJ1-1 provide the parts outside the CDR3, is DAGVTQSPTHLIKTRGQQVTLRCSPISGHKSVSWYQQVLGQGPQFIFQYYEKEERGRGNFPDRFSARQFPNYSSELNVNALLLGDSALYLCASSATGVGTEAFFGQGTRLTVV.

Details on this clone: This specimen includes other DNA sequences encoding the same CDR3. V usage is TRBV28 and J usage is TRBJ1-5, with D possibly matching TRBD1 (5 bases). Germline values: CDR1 MDHEN, CDR2 SYDVKM. The CDR3 is 14 residues long. Trimming shortened V by 2 bases and J by 5 bases, and 10 bases separated the two germline ends. CDR3 loop: CASSLGGSHQPQHF. CDR3 coding DNA: TGTGCCAGCAGTTTAGGGGGGAGCCATCAGCCCCAGCATTTT.

The genes are TRBV5-1 and TRBJ2-1; 7 nucleotides agree with TRBD2. The CDR3 runs 16 residues. CDR1 and CDR2 from the germline V gene are SGHRS and YFSETQ. J gave up 7 bases and V 4 bases, and 14 bases lay outside the gene matches. The CDR3 loop is CASSPGPGGLGNEQFF. The CDR3 DNA reads as TGCGCCAGCAGCCCGGGCCCGGGAGGTTTAGGGAATGAGCAGTTCTTC.

DNA of the CDR3: TGTGCCAGTAGTATAAGTGCTAGCGGGGCCATCGAGCAGTACTTC. It codes for CASSISASGAIEQYF. The chain recombines TRBV19 with TRBJ2-7; 9 bases are shared with TRBD2. Germline V gene lookup returns CDR1 LNHDA and CDR2 SQIVND (reference sequence). J was trimmed by 6 bases and V by 2 bases; bases with no gene match: 8. The CDR3 runs 15 residues.

This clone is a singleton in its sample. V usage is TRBV6-5 and J usage is TRBJ2-7, with 7 bases aligning to TRBD2. The CDR3 loop spans 13 amino acids. Germline loops: CDR1 MNHEY, CDR2 SVGAGI. The trim removed 7 bases at V and 8 bases at J, leaving 11 bases unmatched. The CDR3 sequence is CASTPGLVSKQYF. The CDR3 DNA follows: TGTGCCAGCACCCCTGGACTAGTTAGCAAGCAGTACTTC.

The DNA for the CDR3 is TGTGCCAGTAGTATTAATCGGGGGAGAGAGACCCAGTACTTC. Translating it yields CASSINRGRETQYF. The chain couples TRBV19 to TRBJ2-5; perhaps TRBD2 as D (6 bases). The germline gives CDR1 LNHDA, CDR2 SQIVND (reference sequence). The CDR3 loop spans 14 amino acids. Trimming took 3 bases from V and 4 from J, leaving 12 bases between them. Based on the CDR3 plus reference TRBV19 and TRBJ2-5, the full variable domain is DGGITQSPKYLFRKEGQNVTLSCEQNLNHDAMYWYRQDPGQGLRLIYYSQIVNDFQKGDIAEGYSVSREKKESFPLTVTSAQKNPTAFYLCASSINRGRETQYFGPGTRLLVL.

The chain carries TRBV7-6 and TRBJ2-1; D perhaps matches TRBD2 (6 bases). The V end was cut by 2 bases, the J end by 4 bases, with 12 bases between. The CDR3 has 15 amino acids. Germline assignment: CDR1 SGHVS and CDR2 FNYEAQ. CDR3 nucleotide sequence: TGTGCCAGCAGCTTATCGGCTAGCGTTTACAATGAGCAGTTCTTC. As protein: CASSLSASVYNEQFF.

This clone was counted only a few times. This sequence joins TRBV6-4 and TRBJ2-3; TRBD1 agrees at 8 bases. CDR1 MRHNA and CDR2 SNTAGT come from the germline V gene. V was pared by 6 bases and J by 4 bases, with 6 bases of the junction left unmatched. The CDR3 has 14 residues. Here the CDR3 DNA reads TGTGCCAGCAGACCCACAGGGGGACCAGATACGCAGTATTTT. Translation gives CASRPTGGPDTQYF.

This sequence joins TRBV4-1 and TRBJ2-7, with 8 bases identical to TRBD2. CDR1 MGHRA and CDR2 YSYEKL come from the germline V gene. V dropped 4 bases and J dropped 0; count of bases not matched to a gene: 8. The CDR3 sequence is 16 residues long. The CDR3 nucleotides are TGCGCCAGCAGCCGAGACGGGAGGGCCGACTCCTACGAGCAGTACTTC. This translates into CASSRDGRADSYEQYF.

J is TRBJ2-1 and V is TRBV5-5; D is perhaps TRBD1 (5 bases). Germline CDR1 and CDR2: SGHKS and YYEKEE (reference sequence). The V and J ends lost 0 bases and 2 bases respectively, with 9 bases between them. The CDR3 runs 15 residues. The CDR3 sequence is CASSLETVTYNEQFF. In nucleotides, the CDR3 is TGTGCCAGCAGCTTGGAGACAGTTACCTACAATGAGCAGTTCTTC.

The V gene is TRBV12-3 or TRBV12-4, the J gene TRBJ1-5; 9 nucleotides line up with TRBD1. The CDR3 has 13 amino acids. Trimming removed 6 bases from V and 4 bases from J; junction bases left unmatched: 1. CDR3 sequence (DNA): TGTGCCAGCAGCGGGACAGGGAATCAGCCCCAGCATTTT. Amino acid sequence: CASSGTGNQPQHF.

The chain uses TRBV15 and TRBJ1-4; D is ambiguous. The germline gives CDR1 LNHNV, CDR2 YYDKDF (reference sequence). Trimming cost V 6 bases and J 0 bases, with 8 bases left between them. CDR3 length equals 14 residues. The CDR3 coding sequence is TGTGCCACCAGTTTTGGCACAACTAATGAAAAACTGTTTTTT. This encodes CATSFGTTNEKLFF. Full variable domain (missing parts from reference TRBV15 and TRBJ1-4): DAMVIQNPRYQVTQFGKPVTLSCSQTLNHNVMYWYQQKSSQAPKLLFHYYDKDFNNEADTPDNFQSRRPNTSFCFLDIRSPGLGDTAMYLCATSFGTTNEKLFFGSGTQLSVL.

The chain employs TRBV28 and TRBJ1-5; perhaps TRBD1 as D (5 bases). The CDR3 runs to 11 residues. Germline V gives CDR1 MDHEN, CDR2 SYDVKM. Trimming left V 4 bases short and J 11 bases short, with 9 bases between. The CDR3 DNA is TGTGCCAGCAGTTCGACAGTAACCCAGCATTTT. Protein product: CASSSTVTQHF.

J is TRBJ2-5 and V is TRBV24-1; D possibly corresponds to TRBD1 (6 bases). Trimming pared 1 base from V and 5 bases from J, leaving 16 bases between. The germline gives CDR1 KGHDR, CDR2 SFDVKD. CDR3 length equals 16 residues. CDR3 nucleotide sequence: TGTGCCACCAGTGATTTTTCAAGGGGGTCCCTGGAGACCCAGTACTTC. It specifies CATSDFSRGSLETQYF.

This sequence joins TRBV9 and TRBJ2-4, with 7 bases identical to TRBD2. V was clipped by 0 bases and J by 2 bases; unmatched bases: 5. Per the germline V gene, CDR1 is SGDLS and CDR2 is YYNGEE. CDR3 length: 16 residues. The CDR3 sequence: CASSVGAGATKNIQYF. DNA for the CDR3: TGTGCCAGCAGCGTAGGGGCGGGAGCAACCAAAAACATTCAGTACTTC.

V usage is TRBV11-2 and J usage is TRBJ2-3; no reliable D call. The CDR3 consists of 14 residues. Trimming cost V 1 base and J 5 bases, with 10 bases left between them. Germline V gene sequence: CDR1 SGHAT, CDR2 FQNNGV. The CDR3 DNA follows: TGTGCCAGCAGCTTAGCGGCTAGGAGAGATACGCAGTATTTT. This gives the protein CASSLAARRDTQYF.

The chain uses TRBV19 and TRBJ2-1; 8 bases agree with TRBD2. CDR1 is LNHDA, CDR2 SQIVND, per germline (reference sequence). CDR3 length equals 15 residues. Losses at the gene ends were 5 bases for V and 4 bases for J; bases not matched to a gene: 7. CDR3: CASSLAASGYNEQFF. CDR3 DNA: TGTGCCAGTAGTCTGGCGGCTAGCGGGTACAATGAGCAGTTCTTC.

The chain has TRBV6-6 and TRBJ1-1; 9 nucleotides align to TRBD1. Germline V gene data show CDR1 as MNHNY and CDR2 as SVGAGI (reference sequence). Trimming took 5 bases from V and 5 from J; bases not matched to a gene: 3. The CDR3 runs to 13 residues. DNA of the CDR3: TGTGCCAGCAGTCGGACAGGGGCTACTGAAGCTTTCTTT. Translated, it gives CASSRTGATEAFF.

V is TRBV7-2 and J is TRBJ2-5, with a weak D call TRBD2 (6 bases). Germline CDR1 and CDR2: SGHTA and FQGNSA. Deletions cut 1 base from V and 0 bases from J, with 6 bases between. The CDR3 spans 14 residues. The CDR3 region has the DNA TGTGCCAGCAGCTTAGGACTAGACCAAGAGACCCAGTACTTC. As protein: CASSLGLDQETQYF.

The chain carries TRBV12-3 or TRBV12-4 and TRBJ2-1, with 8 bases aligning to TRBD2. V dropped 6 bases and J dropped 10; count of bases not matched to a gene: 5. This CDR3 has 12 residues. CDR3 DNA: TGTGCCAGCAGCCTCACGGGGGGGGAGCAGTTCTTC. Translating gives CASSLTGGEQFF.

The rearrangement joins TRBV5-1 to TRBJ2-5, with TRBD2 identical over 9 bases. The V gene end was trimmed by 0 bases and the J gene end by 4 bases; junction bases not matched to a gene: 10. The CDR3 contains 17 residues. CDR1 is SGHRS, CDR2 YFSETQ, per germline. The CDR3 DNA is TGCGCCAGCAGCTTGGCCCCTAGCGGGGTAGGGGTAGAGACCCAGTACTTC. It translates to CASSLAPSGVGVETQYF.

The chain joins TRBV30 to TRBJ1-6; 7 bases fit TRBD1. The V gene's germline CDR1 is GTSNPN and CDR2 SVGIG (reference sequence). The ends lost 4 bases at V and 7 bases at J; junction bases unmatched: 7. The CDR3 extends over 14 amino acids. The CDR3 is CAWKQGFGNSPLHF. The CDR3 DNA reads as TGTGCCTGGAAACAGGGGTTTGGGAATTCACCCCTCCACTTT.